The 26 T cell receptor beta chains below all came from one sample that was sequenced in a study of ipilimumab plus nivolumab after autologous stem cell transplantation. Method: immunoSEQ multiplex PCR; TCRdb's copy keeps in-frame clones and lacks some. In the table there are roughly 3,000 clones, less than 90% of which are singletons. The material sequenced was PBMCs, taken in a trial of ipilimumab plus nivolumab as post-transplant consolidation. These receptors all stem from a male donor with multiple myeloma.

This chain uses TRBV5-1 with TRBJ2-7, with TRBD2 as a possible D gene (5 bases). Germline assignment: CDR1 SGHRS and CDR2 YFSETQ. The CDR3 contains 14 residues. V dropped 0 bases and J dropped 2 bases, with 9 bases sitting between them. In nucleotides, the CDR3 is TGCGCCAGCAGCTTGGCCGAGGGTGCCTACGAGCAGTACTTC. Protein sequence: CASSLAEGAYEQYF.

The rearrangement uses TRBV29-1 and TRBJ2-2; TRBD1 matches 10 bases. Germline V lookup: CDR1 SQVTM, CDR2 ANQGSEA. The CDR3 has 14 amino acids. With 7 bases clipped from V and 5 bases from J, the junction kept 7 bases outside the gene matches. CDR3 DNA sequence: TGCAGCGCCCGACAGGGGGCGAGTACCGGGGAGCTGTTTTTT. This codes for CSARQGASTGELFF.

CDR3 amino acids: CASNPGATSTDTQYF. For the CDR3, the DNA is TGCGCCAGCAATCCGGGGGCGACTAGCACAGATACGCAGTATTTT. The chain carries TRBV5-1 and TRBJ2-3; TRBD1 or TRBD2 may be the D gene (6 bases each). This CDR3 contains 15 residues. Trimming removed 6 bases at V and 0 bases at J, with 14 bases between. Per germline, CDR1 SGHRS and CDR2 YFSETQ. Complete variable domain (other parts from reference TRBV5-1 and TRBJ2-3): KAGVTQTPRYLIKTRGQQVTLSCSPISGHRSVSWYQQTPGQGLQFLFEYFSETQRNKGNFPGRFSGRQFSNSRSEMNVSTLELGDSALYLCASNPGATSTDTQYFGPGTRLTVL.

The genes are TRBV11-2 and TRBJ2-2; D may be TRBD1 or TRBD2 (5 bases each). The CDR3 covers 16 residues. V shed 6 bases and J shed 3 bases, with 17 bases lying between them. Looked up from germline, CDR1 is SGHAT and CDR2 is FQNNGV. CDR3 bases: TGTGCCAGCAGGCGCCCGGGACCCACTTACACCGGGGAGCTGTTTTTT. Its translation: CASRRPGPTYTGELFF. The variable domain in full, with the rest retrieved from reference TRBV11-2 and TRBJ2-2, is EAGVAQSPRYKIIEKRQSVAFWCNPISGHATLYWYQQILGQGPKLLIQFQNNGVVDDSQLPKDRFSAERLKGVDSTLKIQPAKLEDSAVYLCASRRPGPTYTGELFFGEGSRLTVL.

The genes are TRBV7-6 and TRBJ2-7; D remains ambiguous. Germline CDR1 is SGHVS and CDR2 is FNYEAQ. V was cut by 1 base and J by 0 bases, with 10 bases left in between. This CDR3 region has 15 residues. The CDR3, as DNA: TGTGCCAGCAGCTTAGAAGTTGGCTCCTCCTACGAGCAGTACTTC. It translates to CASSLEVGSSYEQYF.

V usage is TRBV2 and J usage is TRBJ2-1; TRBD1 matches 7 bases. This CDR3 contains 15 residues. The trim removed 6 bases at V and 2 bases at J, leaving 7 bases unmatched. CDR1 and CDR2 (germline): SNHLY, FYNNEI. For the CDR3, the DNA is TGTGCCAGCAGGGATGACAGGGACGCCTACAATGAGCAGTTCTTC. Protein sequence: CASRDDRDAYNEQFF.

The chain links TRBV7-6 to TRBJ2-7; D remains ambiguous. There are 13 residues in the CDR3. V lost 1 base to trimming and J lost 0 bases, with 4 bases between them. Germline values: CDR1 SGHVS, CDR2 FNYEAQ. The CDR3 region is CASSLGYSYEQYF. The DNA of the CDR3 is TGTGCCAGCAGCTTAGGGTACTCCTACGAGCAGTACTTC.

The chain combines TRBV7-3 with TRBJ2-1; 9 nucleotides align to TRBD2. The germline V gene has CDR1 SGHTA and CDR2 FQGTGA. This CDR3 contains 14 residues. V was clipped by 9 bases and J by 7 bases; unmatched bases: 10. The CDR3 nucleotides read TGTGCCAGTAGAATCGCGGGGGGGAGTAATGAGCAGTTCTTC. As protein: CASRIAGGSNEQFF. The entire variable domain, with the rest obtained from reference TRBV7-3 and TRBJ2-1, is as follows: GAGVSQTPSNKVTEKGKYVELRCDPISGHTALYWYRQSLGQGPEFLIYFQGTGAADDSGLPNDRFFAVRPEGSVSTLKIQRTERGDSAVYLCASRIAGGSNEQFFGPGTRLTVL.

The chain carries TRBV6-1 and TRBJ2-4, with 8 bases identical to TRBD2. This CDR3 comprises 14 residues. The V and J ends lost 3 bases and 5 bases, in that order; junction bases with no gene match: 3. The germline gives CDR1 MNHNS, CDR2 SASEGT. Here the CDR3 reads CASSEVLAENIQYF. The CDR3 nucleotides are TGTGCCAGCAGTGAGGTACTAGCGGAAAACATTCAGTACTTC.

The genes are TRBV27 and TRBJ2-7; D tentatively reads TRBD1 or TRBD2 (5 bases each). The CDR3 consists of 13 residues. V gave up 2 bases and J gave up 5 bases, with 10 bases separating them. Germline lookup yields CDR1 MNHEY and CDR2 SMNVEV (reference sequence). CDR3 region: CASSLLGVDEQYF. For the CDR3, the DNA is TGTGCCAGCAGTTTACTGGGGGTGGACGAGCAGTACTTC.

The CDR3 is CAWSTPGFKNHEQFF. In DNA, the CDR3 is TGTGCCTGGAGTACCCCGGGATTTAAGAACCATGAGCAGTTCTTC. This chain connects TRBV30 to TRBJ2-1, with TRBD2 as a possible D gene (5 bases). V was trimmed by 2 bases and J by 8 bases, leaving 19 bases between them. Germline V gives CDR1 GTSNPN, CDR2 SVGIG (reference sequence). CDR3 length: 15 amino acids.

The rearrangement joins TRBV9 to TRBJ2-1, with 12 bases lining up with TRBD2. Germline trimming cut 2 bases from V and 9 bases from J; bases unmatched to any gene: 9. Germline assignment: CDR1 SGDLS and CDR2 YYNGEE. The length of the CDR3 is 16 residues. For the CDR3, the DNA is TGTGCCAGCAGCGTTTCTAGCGGGGGGGCCGGAGGTGAGCAGTTCTTC. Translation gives CASSVSSGGAGGEQFF.

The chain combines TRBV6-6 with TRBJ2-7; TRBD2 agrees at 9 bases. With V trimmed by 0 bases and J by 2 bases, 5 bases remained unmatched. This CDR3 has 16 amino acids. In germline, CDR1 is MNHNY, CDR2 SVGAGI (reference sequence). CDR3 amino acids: CASSYSRLAGAYEQYF. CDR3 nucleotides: TGTGCCAGCAGTTACTCCAGGTTAGCGGGGGCCTACGAGCAGTACTTC.

The CDR3 DNA is TGTGCCAGCACCGCCGGACAGACTTTCTCCTACGAGCAGTACTTC. As protein: CASTAGQTFSYEQYF. V is TRBV2 and J is TRBJ2-7; a possible D gene is TRBD1 (6 bases). V lost 7 bases, J lost 0 bases, and 16 bases lay in between. CDR3 length equals 15 residues. Looked up from germline, CDR1 is SNHLY and CDR2 is FYNNEI.

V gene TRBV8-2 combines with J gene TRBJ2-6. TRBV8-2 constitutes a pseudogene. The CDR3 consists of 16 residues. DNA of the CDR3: TGTGGCAAGGCGCGCATAACACAAAGTCGGGCCAACGTCCTGACTTTC. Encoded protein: CGKARITQSRANVLTF.

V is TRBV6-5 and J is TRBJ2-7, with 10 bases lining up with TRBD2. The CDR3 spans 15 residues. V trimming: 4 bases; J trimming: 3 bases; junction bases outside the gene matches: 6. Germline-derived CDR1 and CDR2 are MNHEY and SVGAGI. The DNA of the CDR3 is TGTGCCAGCAGTTCCCGGACTAGCGGACGCTACGAGCAGTACTTC. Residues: CASSSRTSGRYEQYF.

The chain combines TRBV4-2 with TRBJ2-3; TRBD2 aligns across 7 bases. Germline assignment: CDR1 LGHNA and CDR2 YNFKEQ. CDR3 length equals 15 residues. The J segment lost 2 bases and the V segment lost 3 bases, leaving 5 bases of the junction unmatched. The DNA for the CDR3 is TGTGCCAGCAGCCAGGTAGCGGGCCTCACAGATACGCAGTATTTT. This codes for CASSQVAGLTDTQYF.

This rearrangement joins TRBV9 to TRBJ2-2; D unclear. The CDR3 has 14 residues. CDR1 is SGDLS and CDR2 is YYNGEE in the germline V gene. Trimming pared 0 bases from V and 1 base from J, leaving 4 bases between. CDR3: CASSVAGNTGELFF. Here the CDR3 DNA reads TGTGCCAGCAGCGTAGCGGGGAACACCGGGGAGCTGTTTTTT.

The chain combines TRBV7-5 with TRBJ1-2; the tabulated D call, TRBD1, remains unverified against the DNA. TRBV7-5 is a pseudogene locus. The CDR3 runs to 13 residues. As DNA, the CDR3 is TGTGCCAGCAGCACCAGGGGGCCAAGGGGCTACACCTTC. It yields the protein CASSTRGPRGYTF.

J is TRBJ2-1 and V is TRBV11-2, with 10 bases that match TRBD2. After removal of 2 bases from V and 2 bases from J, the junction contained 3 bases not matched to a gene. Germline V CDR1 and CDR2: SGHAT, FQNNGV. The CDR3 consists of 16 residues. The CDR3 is CASSLLTSGAYNEQFF. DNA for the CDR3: TGTGCCAGCAGCTTACTCACTAGCGGGGCCTACAATGAGCAGTTCTTC.

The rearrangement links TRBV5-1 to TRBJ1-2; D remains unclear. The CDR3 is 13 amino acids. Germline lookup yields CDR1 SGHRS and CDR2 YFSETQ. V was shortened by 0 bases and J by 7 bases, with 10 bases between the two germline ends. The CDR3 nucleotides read TGCGCCAGCAGCTTGGGACAAGGATTTGGCTACACCTTC. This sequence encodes CASSLGQGFGYTF. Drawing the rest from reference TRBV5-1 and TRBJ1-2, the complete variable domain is KAGVTQTPRYLIKTRGQQVTLSCSPISGHRSVSWYQQTPGQGLQFLFEYFSETQRNKGNFPGRFSGRQFSNSRSEMNVSTLELGDSALYLCASSLGQGFGYTFGSGTRLTVV.

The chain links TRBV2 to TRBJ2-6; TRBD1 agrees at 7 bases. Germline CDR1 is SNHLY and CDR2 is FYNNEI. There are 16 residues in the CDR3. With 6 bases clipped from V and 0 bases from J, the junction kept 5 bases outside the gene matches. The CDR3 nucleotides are TGTGCCAGCAGGACAGGGTTCGACTCTGGGGCCAACGTCCTGACTTTC. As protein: CASRTGFDSGANVLTF.

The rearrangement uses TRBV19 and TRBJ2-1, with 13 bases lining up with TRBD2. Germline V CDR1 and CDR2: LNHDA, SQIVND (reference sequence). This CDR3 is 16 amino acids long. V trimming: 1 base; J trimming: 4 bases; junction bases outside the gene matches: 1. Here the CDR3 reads CASSIGTSGGYNEQFF. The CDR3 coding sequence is TGTGCCAGTAGTATAGGGACTAGCGGGGGATACAATGAGCAGTTCTTC.

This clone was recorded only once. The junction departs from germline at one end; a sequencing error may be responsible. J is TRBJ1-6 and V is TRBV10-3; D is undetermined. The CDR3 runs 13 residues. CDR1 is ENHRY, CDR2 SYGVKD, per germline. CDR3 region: CAISEHRDSPPHF. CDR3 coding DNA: TGTGCCATCAGTGAGCACAGAGATTCACCCCCCCACTTT.

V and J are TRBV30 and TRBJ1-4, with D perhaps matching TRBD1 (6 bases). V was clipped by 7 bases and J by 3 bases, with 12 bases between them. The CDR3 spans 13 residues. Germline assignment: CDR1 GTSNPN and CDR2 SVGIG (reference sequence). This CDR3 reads CALYRAPNEKLFF. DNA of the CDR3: TGTGCCTTATACAGGGCTCCTAATGAAAAACTGTTTTTT.

CDR3 nucleotides: TGTGCCAGCAGCCTAAGCTCGGGCGGGGAGCTGTTTTTT. It is translated as CASSLSSGGELFF. The chain has TRBV7-9 and TRBJ2-2; D remains unclear. This CDR3 region has 13 residues. Germline V CDR1 and CDR2: SEHNR, FQNEAQ (reference sequence). V lost 5 bases and J lost 7, with 11 bases in between.